Following are 20 T cell receptor beta chains from one sample sequenced in a study of beta chain features in type 1 diabetes. The entirety of the isolated RNA underwent reverse transcription, so expressed TCRB transcripts were sequenced. The data were produced by immunoSEQ multiplex PCR, yet TCRdb's version contains in-frame clones alone and is incomplete. The table lists more than 300,000 clones, more than 13% of them singletons. The material sequenced was naive CD4+ T cells from blood. The receptors derive from a young woman in good health.

This clone was seen a handful of times. This chain uses TRBV18 with TRBJ2-1; D uncertain. V lost 3 bases and J lost 11, with 17 bases in between. CDR1 KGHSH and CDR2 LQKENI come from the germline V gene. CDR3 length: 14 amino acids. The CDR3 coding sequence is TGTGCCAGCTCACCCGATGGGCCTACCAACAAGCAGTTCTTC. This encodes CASSPDGPTNKQFF.

This sequence joins TRBV30 and TRBJ1-1, with D unclear. Per the germline V gene, CDR1 is GTSNPN and CDR2 is SVGIG (reference sequence). Trimming pared 3 bases from V and 6 bases from J, leaving 8 bases between. The CDR3 consists of 11 residues. As DNA, the CDR3 is TGTGCCTGGAGAAACCGGGCTGAAGCTTTCTTT. Translated: CAWRNRAEAFF.

A few counts support this clone. This chain uses TRBV30 with TRBJ2-5; no definite D call. V lost 4 bases, J lost 1 base, and 10 bases lay in between. The CDR3 has 13 residues. Looked up from germline, CDR1 is GTSNPN and CDR2 is SVGIG (reference sequence). Here the CDR3 DNA reads TGTGCCTGGACCAGGTACAGCCAAGAGACCCAGTACTTC. This encodes CAWTRYSQETQYF. Together with reference TRBV30 and TRBJ2-5, the CDR3 gives the full variable domain: SQTIHQWPATLVQPVGSPLSLECTVEGTSNPNLYWYRQAAGRGLQLLFYSVGIGQISSEVPQNLSASRPQDRQFILSSKKLLLSDSGFYLCAWTRYSQETQYFGPGTRLLVL.

The V gene is TRBV2, the J gene TRBJ2-7, with D possibly matching TRBD1 (6 bases). CDR1 SNHLY and CDR2 FYNNEI come from the germline V gene. This CDR3 comprises 14 residues. Trimming took off 10 bases at V and 2 bases at J, with 18 bases between the two ends. CDR3 coding DNA: TGTGCCAAGGGGGAATGGCGGCAGACCTACGAGCAGTACTTC. Its translation is CAKGEWRQTYEQYF.

V gene TRBV6-1 combines with J gene TRBJ1-1, with 8 positions matching TRBD1. Germline values: CDR1 MNHNS, CDR2 SASEGT. This CDR3 has 15 residues. Unmatched junction bases numbered 6, after V lost 2 bases and J lost 4 bases. In DNA form, the CDR3 reads TGTGCCAGCAGTGAACAGGGGGCCGGGAGCACTGAAGCTTTCTTT. As protein: CASSEQGAGSTEAFF.

This clone was counted between two and nine times. The chain combines TRBV5-1 with TRBJ2-1; D unclear. Trimming removed 1 base at V and 6 bases at J, with 14 bases between. Per germline, CDR1 SGHRS and CDR2 YFSETQ. The CDR3 contains 15 residues. The CDR3 protein is CASSLNPVGINEQFF. Here the CDR3 DNA reads TGCGCCAGCAGCTTGAACCCCGTCGGTATCAATGAGCAGTTCTTC.

This clone was picked up a small number of times. J is TRBJ2-6 and V is TRBV10-3; the D gene is possibly TRBD1 (5 bases). CDR3 length: 16 residues. V lost 7 bases and J lost 0, with 13 bases in between. Germline V CDR1 and CDR2: ENHRY, SYGVKD. The CDR3 protein is CAIKSQGDSGANVLTF. For the CDR3, the DNA is TGTGCCATCAAATCCCAGGGTGACTCTGGGGCCAACGTCCTGACTTTC.

V gene TRBV7-2 combines with J gene TRBJ2-6; D is uncertain. The V gene's germline CDR1 is SGHTA and CDR2 FQGNSA. V was shortened by 5 bases and J by 0 bases, with 11 bases between the two germline ends. The CDR3 is made up of 16 amino acids. The CDR3 protein is CASSPRRSSGANVLTF. CDR3 coding DNA: TGTGCCAGCAGCCCCCGACGGAGCTCTGGGGCCAACGTCCTGACTTTC.

In its sample, this clone was seen a few times. The J gene is TRBJ2-7, the V gene TRBV7-9; D is undetermined. This CDR3 is built from 14 residues. The V and J ends lost 2 bases and 5 bases respectively, with 13 bases between them. Germline-derived CDR1 and CDR2 are SEHNR and FQNEAQ (reference sequence). Written as DNA, the CDR3 is TGTGCCAGCAGCTTAACGGGTGGTCGGGACGAGCAGTACTTC. It specifies CASSLTGGRDEQYF.

This clone has just one count. V and J are TRBV10-3 and TRBJ2-1; the match to TRBD2 covers 13 bases. Looked up from germline, CDR1 is ENHRY and CDR2 is SYGVKD. CDR3 size: 17 residues. V dropped 3 bases and J dropped 0; count of bases not matched to a gene: 2. For the CDR3, the DNA is TGTGCCATCAGTGACGGGACTAGCGGGAACTCCTACAATGAGCAGTTCTTC. This encodes CAISDGTSGNSYNEQFF.

This clone appeared a few times. The chain has TRBV5-4 and TRBJ1-2; 8 nucleotides line up with TRBD1. V lost 1 base to trimming and J lost 5 bases; unmatched junction nucleotides: 4. The CDR3 totals 14 residues. Germline CDR1 and CDR2: SGHNT and YYREEE (reference sequence). Written as DNA, the CDR3 is TGTGCCAGCAGCTTGTGGGACAGGACATATGGCTACACCTTC. Amino acids: CASSLWDRTYGYTF.

This clone occurred a few times. The chain employs TRBV30 and TRBJ1-4; 11 nucleotides align to TRBD1. Germline CDR1 is GTSNPN and CDR2 is SVGIG (reference sequence). The CDR3 length is 15 residues. V lost 3 bases to trimming and J lost 8 bases; unmatched junction nucleotides: 8. The CDR3 DNA follows: TGTGCCTGGAGCACCGGACAGGGGGCAAGAGAAAAACTGTTTTTT. Protein product: CAWSTGQGAREKLFF. Variable domain in full (rest from reference TRBV30 and TRBJ1-4): SQTIHQWPATLVQPVGSPLSLECTVEGTSNPNLYWYRQAAGRGLQLLFYSVGIGQISSEVPQNLSASRPQDRQFILSSKKLLLSDSGFYLCAWSTGQGAREKLFFGSGTQLSVL.

The table lists this clone with a few counts. The gene calls are TRBV5-1 and TRBJ2-1, with 7 bases identical to TRBD1. This CDR3 has 16 residues. Germline V gene lookup returns CDR1 SGHRS and CDR2 YFSETQ. The V gene end was trimmed by 0 bases and the J gene end by 5 bases; junction bases not matched to a gene: 8. CDR3 DNA: TGCGCCAGCAGCTTGGGGAGGCCGGGACAGCACAATGAGCAGTTCTTC. Amino acids: CASSLGRPGQHNEQFF. Together with reference TRBV5-1 and TRBJ2-1, the CDR3 gives the full variable domain: KAGVTQTPRYLIKTRGQQVTLSCSPISGHRSVSWYQQTPGQGLQFLFEYFSETQRNKGNFPGRFSGRQFSNSRSEMNVSTLELGDSALYLCASSLGRPGQHNEQFFGPGTRLTVL.

The chain couples TRBV2 to TRBJ1-2, with TRBD1 matching 7 bases. The V segment lost 7 bases and the J segment 4 bases; nucleotides outside the gene matches: 9. The V gene's germline CDR1 is SNHLY and CDR2 FYNNEI. This CDR3 contains 14 residues. The CDR3 DNA follows: TGTGCCAGCATTCGGGCGACAGGGAGCTATGGCTACACCTTC. Amino acids: CASIRATGSYGYTF.

This rearrangement joins TRBV4-1 to TRBJ2-5; 9 bases map to TRBD1. The CDR3 spans 16 residues. J lost 3 bases, V lost 2 bases, and 7 bases had no gene match. Germline V lookup: CDR1 MGHRA, CDR2 YSYEKL. The CDR3 here is CASSQTRTGAKETQYF. CDR3 coding DNA: TGCGCCAGCAGCCAAACCCGGACAGGGGCCAAAGAGACCCAGTACTTC.

The rearrangement joins TRBV18 to TRBJ2-6; perhaps TRBD1 as D (5 bases). CDR3 length equals 19 residues. The V gene lost 3 bases and the J gene lost 2 bases, with 20 bases spanning the gap. The germline V gene has CDR1 KGHSH and CDR2 LQKENI. CDR3 in amino acids: CASSPLRQLGIPGANVLTF. CDR3 sequence (DNA): TGTGCCAGCTCACCCCTTAGACAGCTTGGTATTCCTGGGGCCAACGTCCTGACTTTC.

This rearrangement joins TRBV7-9 to TRBJ2-1, with 15 bases aligning to TRBD2. The CDR3 consists of 17 residues. V lost 5 bases to trimming and J lost 7 bases; unmatched junction nucleotides: 9. Germline CDR1 SEHNR, CDR2 FQNEAQ (reference sequence). As DNA, the CDR3 is TGTGCCAGCAGCCTGGGACTAGCGGGAGGAGGGCGAAATGAGCAGTTCTTC. This gives the protein CASSLGLAGGGRNEQFF. The variable domain in full, completed from reference TRBV7-9 and TRBJ2-1, reads DTGVSQNPRHKITKRGQNVTFRCDPISEHNRLYWYRQTLGQGPEFLTYFQNEAQLEKSRLLSDRFSAERPKGSFSTLEIQRTEQGDSAMYLCASSLGLAGGGRNEQFFGPGTRLTVL.

The chain is built from TRBV18 and TRBJ2-2; possible D gene TRBD2, 5 bases. Per the germline V gene, CDR1 is KGHSH and CDR2 is LQKENI. Trimming removed 1 base from V and 0 bases from J, with 9 bases in between. CDR3 length: 16 amino acids. The CDR3 is CASSPQGSTNTGELFF. CDR3 bases: TGTGCCAGCTCACCACAAGGGAGTACGAACACCGGGGAGCTGTTTTTT.

There are a few counts of this clone. The gene calls are TRBV9 and TRBJ1-1; 9 nucleotides line up with TRBD1. The CDR3 has 14 residues. The germline V gene encodes CDR1 SGDLS and CDR2 YYNGEE. V shed 2 bases and J 4 bases; nucleotides not matched to a gene: 3. The CDR3 reads CASSVDRGSTEAFF. The CDR3 bases are TGTGCCAGCAGCGTCGACAGGGGGTCCACTGAAGCTTTCTTT. The whole variable domain, remainder taken from reference TRBV9 and TRBJ1-1, is DSGVTQTPKHLITATGQRVTLRCSPRSGDLSVYWYQQSLDQGLQFLIQYYNGEERAKGNILERFSAQQFPDLHSELNLSSLELGDSALYFCASSVDRGSTEAFFGQGTRLTVV.

This clone came up a few times. At one boundary the junction diverges from the germline segment, which might be a read error. The gene calls are TRBV29-1 and TRBJ2-2; 9 bases map to TRBD1. The CDR3 has 15 residues. CDR1 and CDR2 (germline): SQVTM, ANQGSEA. The CDR3 DNA is TGCAGCGTCGAAGGGGGACAGGGGAACACCGGGGAGCTGTTTTTT. Encoded protein: CSVEGGQGNTGELFF.